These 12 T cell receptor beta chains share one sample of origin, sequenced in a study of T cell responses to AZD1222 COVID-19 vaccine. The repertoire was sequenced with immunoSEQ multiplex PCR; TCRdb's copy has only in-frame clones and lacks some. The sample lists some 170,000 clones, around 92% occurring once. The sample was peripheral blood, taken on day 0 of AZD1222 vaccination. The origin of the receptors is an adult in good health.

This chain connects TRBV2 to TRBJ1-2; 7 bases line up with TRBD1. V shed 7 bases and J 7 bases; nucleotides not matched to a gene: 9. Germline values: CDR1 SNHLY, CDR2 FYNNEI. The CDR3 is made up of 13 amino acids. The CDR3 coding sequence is TGTGCCAGCAAAAACAGGGGAGATGGTGGCTACACCTTC. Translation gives CASKNRGDGGYTF.

CDR3 protein: CASSRTGMANEKLFF. CDR3 coding DNA: TGTGCCAGCAGTCGGACGGGTATGGCTAATGAAAAACTGTTTTTT. V gene TRBV5-5 combines with J gene TRBJ1-4; D unclear. Germline assignment: CDR1 SGHKS and CDR2 YYEKEE (reference sequence). The CDR3 has 15 amino acids. Trimming removed 5 bases from V and 3 bases from J, with 14 bases in between.

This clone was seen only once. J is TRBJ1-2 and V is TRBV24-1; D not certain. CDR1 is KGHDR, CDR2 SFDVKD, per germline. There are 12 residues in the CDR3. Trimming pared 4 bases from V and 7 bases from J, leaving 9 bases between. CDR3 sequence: CATSDSSIGYTF. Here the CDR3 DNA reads TGTGCCACCAGTGACAGTTCTATTGGCTACACCTTC.

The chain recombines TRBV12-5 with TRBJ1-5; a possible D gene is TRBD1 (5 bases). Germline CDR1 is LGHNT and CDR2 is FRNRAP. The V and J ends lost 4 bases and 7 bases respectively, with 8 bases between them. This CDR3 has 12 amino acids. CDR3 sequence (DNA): TGTGCTAGTGGTTGGGGGGGGCAGCCCCAGCATTTT. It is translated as CASGWGGQPQHF.

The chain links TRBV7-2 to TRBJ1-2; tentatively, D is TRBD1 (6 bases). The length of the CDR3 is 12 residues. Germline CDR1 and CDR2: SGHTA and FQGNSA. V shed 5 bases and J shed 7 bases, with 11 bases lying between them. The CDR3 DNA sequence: TGTGCCAGCAGCCCAGGGGCCGGTGGCTACACCTTC. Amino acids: CASSPGAGGYTF.

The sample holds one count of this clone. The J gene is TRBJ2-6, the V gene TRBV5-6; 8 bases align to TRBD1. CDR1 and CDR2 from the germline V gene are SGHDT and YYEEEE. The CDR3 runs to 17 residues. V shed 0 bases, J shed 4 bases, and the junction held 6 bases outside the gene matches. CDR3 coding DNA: TGTGCCAGCAGCTTGGTTCGACAGGGGATCGGGGCCAACGTCCTGACTTTC. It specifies CASSLVRQGIGANVLTF.

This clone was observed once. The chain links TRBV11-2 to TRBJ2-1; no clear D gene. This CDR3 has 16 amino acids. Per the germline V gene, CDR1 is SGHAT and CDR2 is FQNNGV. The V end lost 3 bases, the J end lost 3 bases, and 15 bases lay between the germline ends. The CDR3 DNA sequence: TGTGCCAGCAGCTTGGGAAGGACCAGCCTCTACAATGAGCAGTTCTTC. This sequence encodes CASSLGRTSLYNEQFF.

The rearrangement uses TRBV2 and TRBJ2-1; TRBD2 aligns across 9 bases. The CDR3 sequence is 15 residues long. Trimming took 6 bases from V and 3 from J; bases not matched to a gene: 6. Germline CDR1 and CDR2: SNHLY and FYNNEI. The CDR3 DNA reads TGTGCCAGCAGGGCGGGGGGGCTTCGCTACAATGAGCAGTTCTTC. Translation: CASRAGGLRYNEQFF.

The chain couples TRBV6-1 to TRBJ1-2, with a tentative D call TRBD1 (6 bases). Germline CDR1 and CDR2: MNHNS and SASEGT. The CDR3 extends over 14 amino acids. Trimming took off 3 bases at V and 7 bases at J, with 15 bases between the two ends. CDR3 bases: TGTGCCAGCAGTGACGTACAGGGTTATGGTGGCTACACCTTC. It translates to CASSDVQGYGGYTF.

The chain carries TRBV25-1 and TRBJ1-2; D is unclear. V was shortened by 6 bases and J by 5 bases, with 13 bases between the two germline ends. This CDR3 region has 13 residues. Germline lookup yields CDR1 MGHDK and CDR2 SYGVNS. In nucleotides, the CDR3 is TGTGCCAGCAGCCCAGGCCCTCCTTATGGCTACACCTTC. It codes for CASSPGPPYGYTF.

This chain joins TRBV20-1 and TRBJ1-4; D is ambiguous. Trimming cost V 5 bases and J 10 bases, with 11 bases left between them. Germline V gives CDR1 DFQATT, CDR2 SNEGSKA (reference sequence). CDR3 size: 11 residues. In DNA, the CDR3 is TGCAGTGCTCCTCGCTTGGGAAAACTGTTTTTT. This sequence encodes CSAPRLGKLFF.

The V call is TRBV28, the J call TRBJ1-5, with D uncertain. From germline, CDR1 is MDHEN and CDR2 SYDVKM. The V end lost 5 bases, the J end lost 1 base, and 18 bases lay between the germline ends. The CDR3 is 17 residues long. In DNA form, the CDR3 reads TGTGCCAGCAGTCTCCTCATTTCAGACGGGAGCAATCAGCCCCAGCATTTT. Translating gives CASSLLISDGSNQPQHF.